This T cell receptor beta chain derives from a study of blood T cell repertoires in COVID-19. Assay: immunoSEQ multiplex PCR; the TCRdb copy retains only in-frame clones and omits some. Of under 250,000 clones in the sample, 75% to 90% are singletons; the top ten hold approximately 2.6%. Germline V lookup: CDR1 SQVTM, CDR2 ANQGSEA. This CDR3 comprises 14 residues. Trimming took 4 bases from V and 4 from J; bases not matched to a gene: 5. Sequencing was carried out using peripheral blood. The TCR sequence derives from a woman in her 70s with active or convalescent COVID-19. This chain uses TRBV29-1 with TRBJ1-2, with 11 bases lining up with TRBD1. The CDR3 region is CSVGPGTGGYGYTF. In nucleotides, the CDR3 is TGCAGCGTTGGTCCCGGGACAGGGGGCTATGGCTACACCTTC.